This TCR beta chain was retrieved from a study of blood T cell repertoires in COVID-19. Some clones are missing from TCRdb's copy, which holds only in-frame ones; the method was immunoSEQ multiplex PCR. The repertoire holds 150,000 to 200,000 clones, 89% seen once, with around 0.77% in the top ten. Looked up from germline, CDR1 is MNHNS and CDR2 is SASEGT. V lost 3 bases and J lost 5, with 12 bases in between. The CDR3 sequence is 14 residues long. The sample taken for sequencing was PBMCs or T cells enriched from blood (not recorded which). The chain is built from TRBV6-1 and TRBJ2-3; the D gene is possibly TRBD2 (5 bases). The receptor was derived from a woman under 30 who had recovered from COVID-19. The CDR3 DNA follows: TGTGCCAGCAGTGACCGGGGTTTGGAAGATACGCAGTATTTT. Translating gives CASSDRGLEDTQYF.